Shown below are 32 T cell receptor beta chains from a single sample sequenced in a study of Graves' ophthalmopathy and Graves' hyperthyroidism. Investigators amplified TCR beta CDR3 regions from RNA transcripts. RT-PCR in the first round used HTBI primers; a second-round multiplex PCR followed. Using its own MiXCR run on the multiplex PCR reads, TCRdb lists one record per CDR3 protein. The sample yields around 1,200,000 distinct CDR3 sequences, about 36% seen once. The sequenced sample consisted of peripheral blood or thyroid tissue (not recorded which). The receptors derive from an adult man with Graves' hyperthyroidism.

As regards this clonotype: At one end the junction does not follow the germline gene, possibly because of a read error. As DNA, the CDR3 is TGTGCCAGCAGTCCTCCGGGGGGCAACGTCCTGACTTTC. Translating gives CASSPPGGNVLTF. V and J are TRBV7-2 and TRBJ2-6; TRBD2 aligns across 7 bases. The CDR3 spans 13 residues. Germline-derived CDR1 and CDR2 are SGHTA and FQGNSA.

This clonotype has ten or more counts. The gene calls are TRBV5-1 and TRBJ2-7; a weak D match, TRBD2 (5 bases). CDR3 length: 15 amino acids. The germline V gene encodes CDR1 SGHRS and CDR2 YFSETQ. V was clipped by 0 bases and J by 3 bases, with 13 bases between them. The CDR3: CASSLAGLASYEQYF. CDR3 DNA sequence: TGCGCCAGCAGCTTGGCTGGCCTAGCCAGCTACGAGCAGTACTTC.

This clonotype was recorded many times. The V and J genes are TRBV20-1 and TRBJ1-5, with D perhaps TRBD1 (6 bases). The CDR3 is made up of 15 amino acids. Germline CDR1 is DFQATT and CDR2 is SNEGSKA (reference sequence). V was clipped by 3 bases and J by 4 bases, with 16 bases between them. This CDR3 is CSASAPGQPNQPQHF. CDR3 coding DNA: TGCAGTGCTAGCGCCCCGGGACAACCTAATCAGCCCCAGCATTTT.

This clonotype has just a few counts. The chain has TRBV29-1 and TRBJ2-2; unclear D gene. The CDR3 length is 14 residues. CDR1 and CDR2 (germline): SQVTM, ANQGSEA. V lost 2 bases to trimming and J lost 0 bases, with 7 bases between them. Here the CDR3 DNA reads TGCAGCGTTGAATACACTACGAACACCGGGGAGCTGTTTTTT. Its protein is CSVEYTTNTGELFF.

This clonotype showed up just a few times. The J gene is TRBJ2-2, the V gene TRBV14; no clear D gene. Germline V CDR1 and CDR2: SGHDN, FVKESK. CDR3 length equals 16 residues. V was pared by 1 base and J by 4 bases, with 13 bases between. The chain's CDR3 is CASSQVGRMTTGELFF. The CDR3 nucleotides are TGTGCCAGCAGCCAAGTGGGCCGGATGACCACCGGGGAGCTGTTTTTT.

This chain connects TRBV12-3 or TRBV12-4 to TRBJ2-7; 14 bases align to TRBD2. This CDR3 comprises 14 residues. V lost 8 bases to trimming and J lost 4 bases; unmatched junction nucleotides: 4. The CDR3 here is CASPGTSGSYEQYF. The DNA for the CDR3 is TGTGCCAGCCCCGGGACTAGCGGGAGTTACGAGCAGTACTTC.

A remark on this clonotype: Since a much larger clone is just one base distant, this may be a read error. The chain is built from TRBV14 and TRBJ1-1, with D uncertain. This CDR3 is built from 14 residues. Germline CDR1 and CDR2: SGHDN and FVKESK. The CDR3, as DNA: TGTGCCAGCAGCCAAGTTTCGACATCCACTGAAGCTCTCTTT. It yields the protein CASSQVSTSTEALF.

The chain couples TRBV11-2 to TRBJ1-4; D remains unclear. Trimming cost V 9 bases and J 5 bases, with 13 bases left between them. CDR3 length: 13 residues. Germline V gene sequence: CDR1 SGHAT, CDR2 FQNNGV. The CDR3 DNA sequence: TGTGCCAGGGTAATACTGGAGAATGAAAAACTGTTTTTT. Amino acids: CARVILENEKLFF.

This chain uses TRBV6-5 with TRBJ1-5; D is undetermined. The germline CDR1 and CDR2 sequences are MNHEY and SVGAGI. CDR3 length: 13 residues. V gave up 2 bases and J gave up 3 bases, with 5 bases separating them. CDR3 DNA sequence: TGTGCCAGCAGTTACGCGGACAATCAGCCCCAGCATTTT. This encodes CASSYADNQPQHF.

The genes are TRBV10-3 and TRBJ2-7; D is tentatively TRBD1 or TRBD2 (5 bases each). This CDR3 contains 15 residues. V was pared by 10 bases and J by 3 bases, with 22 bases between. The germline gives CDR1 ENHRY, CDR2 SYGVKD. The CDR3 here is CASKTGLLGGYEQYF. CDR3 bases: TGTGCCAGCAAGACGGGGCTTTTGGGTGGCTACGAGCAGTACTTC.

Note on this clonotype: A much larger clonotype is one base distant, so this may be a read error. The V gene is TRBV7-2, the J gene TRBJ1-5, with D uncertain. Germline V gene sequence: CDR1 SGHTA, CDR2 FQGNSA. V lost 4 bases, J lost 3 bases, and 13 bases lay in between. The CDR3 is 15 amino acids. DNA for the CDR3: TGTGCCAGCAGCTCGGGCAGTCCCCTCAATCAGCCCCAGCATTTT. This translates into CASSSGSPLNQPQHF.

This rearrangement joins TRBV2 to TRBJ1-5; D is perhaps TRBD1 (5 bases). CDR1 and CDR2 (germline): SNHLY, FYNNEI. CDR3 length: 15 residues. Trimming took 5 bases from V and 5 from J, leaving 16 bases between them. DNA of the CDR3: TGTGCCAGCAGTTACCAGGGTCCGGTTGATCAGCCCCAGCATTTT. The encoded protein is CASSYQGPVDQPQHF.

This clonotype was recorded at least ten times. This chain uses TRBV29-1 with TRBJ1-2, with D possibly TRBD1 on 6 matching bases. Germline lookup yields CDR1 SQVTM and CDR2 ANQGSEA. There are 15 residues in the CDR3. Between the trimmed V and J ends, which lost 6 bases and 4 bases, there was a span of 21 bases. CDR3 protein: CSVRSTHRVSYGYTF. CDR3 DNA: TGCAGCGTGCGAAGCACTCACAGGGTATCCTATGGCTACACCTTC.

This chain joins TRBV19 and TRBJ1-2, with D unresolved. In germline, CDR1 is LNHDA, CDR2 SQIVND (reference sequence). Trimming pared 11 bases from V and 5 bases from J, leaving 21 bases between. The CDR3 consists of 14 residues. CDR3 coding DNA: TGTGCCTGGAGTGACATGTTCGGTTCTTATGGCTACACCTTC. Its protein is CAWSDMFGSYGYTF.

The V and J genes are TRBV19 and TRBJ2-7; 8 nucleotides match TRBD1. In germline, CDR1 is LNHDA, CDR2 SQIVND (reference sequence). The V and J ends lost 5 bases and 5 bases, in that order; junction bases with no gene match: 5. The CDR3 extends over 13 amino acids. The CDR3 sequence: CASSQGAFDEQYF. The CDR3 nucleotides read TGTGCCAGTAGTCAGGGGGCGTTCGACGAGCAGTACTTC.

Note on this clonotype: A read error may be the cause here, since a much bigger clone is one base away. The chain couples TRBV19 to TRBJ1-1; TRBD1 aligns across 7 bases. There are 13 residues in the CDR3. The J segment lost 4 bases and the V segment lost 7 bases, leaving 6 bases of the junction unmatched. Looked up from germline, CDR1 is LNHDA and CDR2 is SQIVND (reference sequence). This chain's CDR3 is CASTDRAVTEAFF. The CDR3 DNA reads as TGTGCCAGTACCGACAGGGCGGTCACTGAAGCTTTCTTT.

In this sample, this clonotype turned up many times. The chain links TRBV7-9 to TRBJ1-2; no clear D. V lost 5 bases and J 7 bases, leaving 17 bases between the germline ends. CDR1 and CDR2 from the germline V gene are SEHNR and FQNEAQ (reference sequence). The CDR3 extends over 14 amino acids. The CDR3 DNA reads TGTGCCAGCAGCGCTAAGGTCGCGGGTAGTGGCTACACCTTC. Its protein is CASSAKVAGSGYTF.

As concerns this clonotype: A much larger clone lies a single base off, so this may be a read error. The CDR3 ends on some other residue instead of the conserved phenylalanine or tryptophan, so this is likely a read error. The chain carries TRBV7-9 and TRBJ2-7; TRBD2 might be the D (7 bases). Germline V gene data show CDR1 as SEHNR and CDR2 as FQNEAQ (reference sequence). V was shortened by 5 bases and J by 5 bases, with 25 bases between the two germline ends. The CDR3 length is 17 residues. The CDR3 DNA reads TGTGCCAGCAGCCAAGCTCTAGTGGGGGGGCGCGTCAACGAGCAGTACTCC. Amino acid sequence: CASSQALVGGRVNEQYS.

This clonotype was counted many times. V and J are TRBV4-3 and TRBJ2-5, with 9 nucleotides matching TRBD2. Germline loops: CDR1 LGHNA, CDR2 YSLEER. V gave up 3 bases and J gave up 2 bases; unmatched junction bases: 7. CDR3 length: 16 residues. CDR3 nucleotide sequence: TGCGCCAGCAGCCACGATCTAGCGGGATATCAAGAGACCCAGTACTTC. It translates to CASSHDLAGYQETQYF.

This clonotype was counted at least ten times. J is TRBJ1-2 and V is TRBV20-1; 9 bases fit TRBD1. This CDR3 has 13 amino acids. From germline, CDR1 is DFQATT and CDR2 SNEGSKA (reference sequence). After removal of 4 bases from V and 4 bases from J, the junction contained 4 bases not matched to a gene. DNA for the CDR3: TGCAGTGCTAAATCGGACAGGGGCTATGGCTACACCTTC. Translation gives CSAKSDRGYGYTF.

This clonotype came up a few times. This sequence joins TRBV11-2 and TRBJ2-7; D is unresolved. This CDR3 is built from 13 residues. V was clipped by 4 bases and J by 8 bases, with 15 bases between them. Looked up from germline, CDR1 is SGHAT and CDR2 is FQNNGV. The CDR3 here is CASSSRLVLQQYF. In DNA, the CDR3 is TGTGCCAGCAGCTCCCGACTGGTTCTTCAGCAGTACTTC.

The chain uses TRBV9 and TRBJ2-7; 8 bases fit TRBD2. Germline assignment: CDR1 SGDLS and CDR2 YYNGEE. Trimming removed 3 bases from V and 0 bases from J; junction bases left unmatched: 17. The CDR3 consists of 19 residues. The CDR3: CASSALPEDGGGPSYEQYF. In nucleotides, the CDR3 is TGTGCCAGCAGCGCACTCCCCGAAGATGGCGGGGGGCCCTCCTACGAGCAGTACTTC.

This clonotype was counted a few times. The J gene is TRBJ2-2, the V gene TRBV19, with a tentative D call TRBD1 (5 bases). Germline-derived CDR1 and CDR2 are LNHDA and SQIVND (reference sequence). V lost 5 bases and J lost 6, with 10 bases in between. CDR3 length equals 13 residues. The CDR3 region is CASSFRQPGELFF. The CDR3 nucleotides are TGTGCCAGTAGTTTCAGACAGCCCGGGGAGCTGTTTTTT.

As to this clonotype: The conserved phenylalanine or tryptophan normally closing the CDR3 is absent here, so this likely arose from a read error. The genes are TRBV10-3 and TRBJ2-7; D is perhaps TRBD2 (6 bases). The germline V gene has CDR1 ENHRY and CDR2 SYGVKD. This CDR3 is built from 15 residues. Trimming shortened V by 3 bases and J by 0 bases, and 12 bases separated the two germline ends. The chain's CDR3 is CAISDNPTSSYEQYL. The DNA for the CDR3 is TGTGCCATCAGTGATAATCCGACTAGCTCCTACGAGCAGTACCTC.

Worth noting for this clonotype: A read error is possible here, since a much larger clone lies one base away. The chain has TRBV11-2 and TRBJ2-7; D is possibly TRBD1 (6 bases). V lost 5 bases and J lost 13, with 18 bases in between. CDR3 length: 12 amino acids. CDR1 and CDR2 from the germline V gene are SGHAT and FQNNGV. The CDR3 reads CASSTRQVGHYF. CDR3 in DNA: TGTGCCAGCAGCACACGACAGGTTGGGCATTACTTC.

The CDR3 is CASSHDRVGEKLFF. CDR3 nucleotides: TGTGCCAGCAGCCATGACAGGGTTGGTGAAAAACTGTTTTTT. V is TRBV7-2 and J is TRBJ1-4; TRBD1 matches 7 bases. This CDR3 has 14 amino acids. Germline-derived CDR1 and CDR2 are SGHTA and FQGNSA. With 5 bases clipped from V and 7 bases from J, the junction kept 7 bases outside the gene matches.

As DNA, the CDR3 is TGCAGCGTTGCCGTTGGGGGGAGGGGGATTTCGACTGAAGCTTTCTTT. Translating gives CSVAVGGRGISTEAFF. V gene TRBV29-1 combines with J gene TRBJ1-4; possibly TRBD1 for D (6 bases). The J call is uncertain, as TRBJ1-1 better fits the DNA end. The length of the CDR3 is 16 residues. CDR1 and CDR2 (germline): SQVTM, ANQGSEA.

This clonotype was counted many times. The V call is TRBV20-1, the J call TRBJ2-5; 11 nucleotides agree with TRBD1. This CDR3 region has 15 residues. CDR1 DFQATT and CDR2 SNEGSKA come from the germline V gene (reference sequence). V gave up 4 bases and J gave up 4 bases; unmatched junction bases: 8. The CDR3 coding sequence is TGCAGTGCTACATTGGGACAGGGGGTGGCAGAGACCCAGTACTTC. Its protein product is CSATLGQGVAETQYF.

This clonotype is a singleton in its sample. The rearrangement joins TRBV10-3 to TRBJ1-1, with TRBD1 as a possible D gene (5 bases). Germline V CDR1 and CDR2: ENHRY, SYGVKD. This CDR3 comprises 13 residues. Between the trimmed V and J ends, which lost 6 bases and 3 bases, there was a span of 11 bases. The chain's CDR3 is CAIRIGTYTEAFF. CDR3 DNA: TGTGCCATCAGAATAGGGACCTACACTGAAGCTTTCTTT.

This sequence joins TRBV9 and TRBJ1-3; TRBD1 matches 11 bases. The CDR3 is made up of 17 amino acids. J gave up 0 bases and V 3 bases, and 5 bases lay outside the gene matches. Germline lookup yields CDR1 SGDLS and CDR2 YYNGEE. CDR3 nucleotides: TGTGCCAGCAGCGAGGGGACAGGGGGGATCTCTGGAAACACCATATATTTT. Translated, it gives CASSEGTGGISGNTIYF.

This clonotype showed up many times. The chain employs TRBV9 and TRBJ2-2; D may be TRBD1 (6 bases). CDR3 length: 16 amino acids. The V gene's germline CDR1 is SGDLS and CDR2 YYNGEE. The germline V and J ends were trimmed by 3 bases and 1 base, with 13 bases remaining between them. The CDR3 DNA follows: TGTGCCAGCAGCGGATCACGGACAGAGAACACCGGGGAGCTGTTTTTT. It translates to CASSGSRTENTGELFF.

This clonotype turned up a few times. The chain is built from TRBV27 and TRBJ2-5; unclear D gene. This CDR3 comprises 15 residues. Germline CDR1 reads MNHEY; CDR2 reads SMNVEV (reference sequence). The V and J ends lost 4 bases and 3 bases respectively, with 15 bases between them. The CDR3 reads CASSSFSFEKETQYF. CDR3 nucleotides: TGTGCCAGCAGTTCATTTTCGTTCGAGAAAGAGACCCAGTACTTC.